Detailed here is one T cell receptor (beta chain). The time point is: blood 2 weeks post-SBRT. Treatment given: 15 Gy SBRT to primary tumor, nephrectomy 4 weeks later. This renal cell carcinoma was of the clear cell type. The data derive from a study of radiation and T cells in renal cell carcinoma. Profiled with immunoSEQ multiplex PCR; TCRdb holds only in-frame clones, not every one. Of roughly 150,000 clones listed, about 91% are singletons. Material: blood, obtained from a patient whose treatment included radiotherapy and nephrectomy. This sequence was found in a woman between 50 and 59 years old with renal cell carcinoma.

CDR3 in DNA: TGTGCCAGCAGCTTAACCCGGGGGGCCTACGAGCAGTACTTC. This codes for CASSLTRGAYEQYF. The chain uses TRBV7-6 and TRBJ2-7; 7 nucleotides line up with TRBD2. Looked up from germline, CDR1 is SGHVS and CDR2 is FNYEAQ. Losses at the gene ends were 2 bases for V and 2 bases for J; bases not matched to a gene: 3. The CDR3 is made up of 14 amino acids.